The entry below gives a single T cell receptor beta chain sequence along with its context. The antigen remains unidentified. These data originate in a study of cytomegalovirus exposure and HLA in healthy donors. Broader study findings: A later analysis linked a missense variant in DCLRE1C to the trimming of TCR beta V and J genes. Rare sequences made up most TCRs, while some public TCRs were found in many donors.

In the PCR, 60 Vbeta and 13 Jbeta primers were used. TCRdb's copy holds only in-frame clones and misses some; the assay was immunoSEQ multiplex PCR. The sample consists of under 200,000 clones, 86% of them appearing once. At the time of sampling, donors were nominally healthy, though unrecorded immune exposures were likely. Trimming shortened V by 5 bases and J by 4 bases, and 13 bases separated the two germline ends. Germline V lookup: CDR1 SGHTA, CDR2 FQGTGA. The CDR3 spans 14 residues. The chain combines TRBV7-3 with TRBJ2-3; D remains ambiguous. The source material was PBMCs. This receptor was taken from a woman aged 25 to 45 in good health and CMV-seronegative. The CDR3 DNA reads as TGTGCCAGCAGCCTGGGCGTTCACCCAGATACGCAGTATTTT. This translates into CASSLGVHPDTQYF.